The T cell receptor beta chain described here comes from a study of T-cell memory formation after mild COVID-19. The overall study: Among the donors, TCR clusters were largely specific to each donor. Study-wide points: The main location of contracting CD4+ clones was CM and EM, and that of contracting CD8+ clones was EMRA.

This clonotype has just a few counts. Its specificity is unknown. TCRdb ran MiXCR on the 5' RACE reads and lists one entry per CDR3 protein. Of under 300,000 distinct CDR3 sequences in the sample, around 15% were seen once. Losses at the gene ends were 5 bases for V and 0 bases for J; bases not matched to a gene: 10. This CDR3 contains 18 residues. The germline V gene has CDR1 SEHNR and CDR2 FQNEAQ (reference sequence). This clonotype was obtained from a man aged 18 to 30 who had mild COVID-19 (a few samples of this study predate the infection). Cell type and time point are not known. Sequencing used PBMCs or a T cell subset sorted from them (not recorded which). V and J are TRBV7-9 and TRBJ2-6; 7 nucleotides align to TRBD1. The CDR3, as DNA: TGTGCCAGCAGCGACCTACAGGGGCATAGCTCTGGGGCCAACGTCCTGACTTTC. It yields the protein CASSDLQGHSSGANVLTF.